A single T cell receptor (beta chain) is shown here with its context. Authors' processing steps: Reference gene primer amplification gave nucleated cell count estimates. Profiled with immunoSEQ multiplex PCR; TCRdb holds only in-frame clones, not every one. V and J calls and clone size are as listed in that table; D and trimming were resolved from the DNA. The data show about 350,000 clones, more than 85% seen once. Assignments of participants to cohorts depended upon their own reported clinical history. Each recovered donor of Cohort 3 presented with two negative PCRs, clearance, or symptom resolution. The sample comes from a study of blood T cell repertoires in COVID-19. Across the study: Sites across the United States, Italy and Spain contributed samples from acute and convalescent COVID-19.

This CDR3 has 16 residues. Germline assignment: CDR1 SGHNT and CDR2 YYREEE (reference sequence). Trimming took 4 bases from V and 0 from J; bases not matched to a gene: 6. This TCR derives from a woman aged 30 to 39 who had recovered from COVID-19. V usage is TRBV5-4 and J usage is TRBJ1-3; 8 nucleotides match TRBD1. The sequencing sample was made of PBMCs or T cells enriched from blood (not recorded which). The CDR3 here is CASSLGQASSGNTIYF. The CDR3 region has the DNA TGTGCCAGCAGCCTGGGACAGGCAAGCTCTGGAAACACCATATATTTT.